Listed here is a single T cell receptor (beta chain). The antigen remains undetermined. Unmatched junction bases numbered 8, after V lost 5 bases and J lost 0 bases. CDR1 is SGHVS and CDR2 is FQNEAQ in the germline V gene. The CDR3 totals 17 residues. The sample originates from a study of T cell responses to AZD1222 COVID-19 vaccine. Study outcomes and limitations: Dominant CD4 TCR responses targeted spike regions 160-218 and 743-854.

Repertoires were generated with immunoSEQ multiplex PCR, while TCRdb's copy carries only in-frame clones and drops some. The sample holds 100,000 or so clones; 92% are singletons and the top ten take roughly 3.1%. The chain joins TRBV7-8 to TRBJ1-3; 9 bases are a match to TRBD1. The TCR originated in an adult who received the AZD1222 COVID-19 vaccine. The sample in question was peripheral blood, obtained 28 days after the second AZD1222 dose. CDR3 amino acids: CASSKRPTGGSGNTIYF. In DNA, the CDR3 is TGTGCCAGCAGCAAGCGCCCGACAGGGGGCTCTGGAAACACCATATATTTT.